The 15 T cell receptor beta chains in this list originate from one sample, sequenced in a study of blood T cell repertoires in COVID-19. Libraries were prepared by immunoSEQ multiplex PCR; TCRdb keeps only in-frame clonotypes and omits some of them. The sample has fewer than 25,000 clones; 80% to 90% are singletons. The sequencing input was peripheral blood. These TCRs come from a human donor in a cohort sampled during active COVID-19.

The chain's CDR3 is CASSLREGGLSTDTQYF. CDR3 bases: TGTGCCAGCAGCCTTAGGGAGGGGGGCCTTAGCACAGATACGCAGTATTTT. The chain employs TRBV5-4 and TRBJ2-3, with a possible D match to TRBD2 (7 bases). The germline V and J ends were trimmed by 4 bases and 0 bases, with 18 bases remaining between them. Germline assignment: CDR1 SGHNT and CDR2 YYREEE (reference sequence). This CDR3 has 17 residues.

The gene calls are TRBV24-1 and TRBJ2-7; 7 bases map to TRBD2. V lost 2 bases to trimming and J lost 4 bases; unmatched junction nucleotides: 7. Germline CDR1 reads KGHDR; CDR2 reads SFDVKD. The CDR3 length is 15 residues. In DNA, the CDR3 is TGTGCCACCAGTGATTCTAGCGGAGGACCATACGAGCAGTACTTC. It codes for CATSDSSGGPYEQYF.

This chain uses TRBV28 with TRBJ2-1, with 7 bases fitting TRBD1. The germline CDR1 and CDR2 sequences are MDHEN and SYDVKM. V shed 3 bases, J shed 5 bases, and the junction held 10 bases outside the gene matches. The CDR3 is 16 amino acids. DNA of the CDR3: TGTGCCAGCAGTTTTAACAGGGGAGACGGCGACAATGAGCAGTTCTTC. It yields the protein CASSFNRGDGDNEQFF.

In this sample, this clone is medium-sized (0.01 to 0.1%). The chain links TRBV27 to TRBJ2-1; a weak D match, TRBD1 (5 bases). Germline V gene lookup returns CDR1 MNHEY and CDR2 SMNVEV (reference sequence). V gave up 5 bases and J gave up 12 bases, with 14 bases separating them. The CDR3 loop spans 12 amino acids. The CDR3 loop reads CASSNSIRGQFF. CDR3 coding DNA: TGTGCCAGCAGTAATTCTATTAGGGGGCAGTTCTTC.

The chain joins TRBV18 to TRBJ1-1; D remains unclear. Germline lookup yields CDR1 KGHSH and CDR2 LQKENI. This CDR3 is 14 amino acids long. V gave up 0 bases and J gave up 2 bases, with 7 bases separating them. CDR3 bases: TGTGCCAGCTCACCACCGCCAGGCAACACTGAAGCTTTCTTT. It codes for CASSPPPGNTEAFF.

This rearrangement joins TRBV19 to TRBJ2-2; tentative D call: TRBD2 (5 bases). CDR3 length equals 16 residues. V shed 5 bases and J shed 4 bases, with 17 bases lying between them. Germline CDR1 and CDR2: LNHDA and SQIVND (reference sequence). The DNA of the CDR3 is TGTGCCAGTAGTCAGGTGGCGAGGGTGAGCACCGGGGAGCTGTTTTTT. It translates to CASSQVARVSTGELFF.

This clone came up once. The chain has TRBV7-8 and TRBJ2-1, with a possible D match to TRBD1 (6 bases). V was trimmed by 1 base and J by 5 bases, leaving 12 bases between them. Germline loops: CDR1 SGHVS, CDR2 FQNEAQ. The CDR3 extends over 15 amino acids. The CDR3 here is CASSLVGQVHNEQFF. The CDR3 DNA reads TGTGCCAGCAGCTTAGTGGGACAAGTGCACAATGAGCAGTTCTTC.

CDR3 residues: CAWSVSRIAKNIQYF. The CDR3 DNA is TGTGCCTGGAGTGTATCCAGAATAGCCAAAAACATTCAGTACTTC. The rearrangement links TRBV30 to TRBJ2-4; no firm D call. V lost 0 bases, J lost 0 bases, and 9 bases lay in between. The length of the CDR3 is 15 residues. CDR1 is GTSNPN, CDR2 SVGIG, per germline (reference sequence).

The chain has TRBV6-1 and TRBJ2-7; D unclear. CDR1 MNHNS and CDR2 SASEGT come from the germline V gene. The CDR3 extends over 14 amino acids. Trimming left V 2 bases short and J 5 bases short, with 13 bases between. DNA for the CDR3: TGTGCCAGCAGTGAACCCCCGCTAGTGAACGAGCAGTACTTC. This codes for CASSEPPLVNEQYF.

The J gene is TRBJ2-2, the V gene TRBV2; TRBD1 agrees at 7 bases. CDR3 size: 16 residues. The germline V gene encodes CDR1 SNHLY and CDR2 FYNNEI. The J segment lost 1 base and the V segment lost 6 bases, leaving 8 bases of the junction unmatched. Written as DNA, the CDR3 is TGTGCCAGCAGCCTACAGGGGACAAAGAACACCGGGGAGCTGTTTTTT. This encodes CASSLQGTKNTGELFF.

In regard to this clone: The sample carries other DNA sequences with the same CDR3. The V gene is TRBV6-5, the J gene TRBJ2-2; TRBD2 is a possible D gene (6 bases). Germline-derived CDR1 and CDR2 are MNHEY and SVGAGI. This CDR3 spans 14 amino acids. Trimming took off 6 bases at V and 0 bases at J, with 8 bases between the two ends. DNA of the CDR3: TGTGCCAGCAGGGGGACTTCGAACACCGGGGAGCTGTTTTTT. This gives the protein CASRGTSNTGELFF.

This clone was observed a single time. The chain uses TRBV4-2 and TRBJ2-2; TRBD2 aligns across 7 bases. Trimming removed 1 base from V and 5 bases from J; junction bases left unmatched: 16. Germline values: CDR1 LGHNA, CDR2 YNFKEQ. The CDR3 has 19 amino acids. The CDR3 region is CASSQASGMTGGRTGELFF. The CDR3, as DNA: TGTGCCAGCAGCCAAGCGTCTGGTATGACGGGAGGTAGGACCGGGGAGCTGTTTTTT.

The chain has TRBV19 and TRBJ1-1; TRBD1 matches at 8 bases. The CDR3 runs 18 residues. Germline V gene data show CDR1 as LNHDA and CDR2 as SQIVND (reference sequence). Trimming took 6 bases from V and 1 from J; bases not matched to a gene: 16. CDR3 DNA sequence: TGTGCCAGTAGGGGAGGCCAGGGGGCCCACCAATGGAACACTGAAGCTTTCTTT. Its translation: CASRGGQGAHQWNTEAFF.

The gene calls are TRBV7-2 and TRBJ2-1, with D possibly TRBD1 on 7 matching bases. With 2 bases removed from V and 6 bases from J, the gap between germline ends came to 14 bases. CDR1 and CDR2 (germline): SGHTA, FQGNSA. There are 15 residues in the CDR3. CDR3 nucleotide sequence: TGTGCCAGCAGCTTAATGGGCCAGGGGGGCAATGAGCAGTTCTTC. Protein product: CASSLMGQGGNEQFF.

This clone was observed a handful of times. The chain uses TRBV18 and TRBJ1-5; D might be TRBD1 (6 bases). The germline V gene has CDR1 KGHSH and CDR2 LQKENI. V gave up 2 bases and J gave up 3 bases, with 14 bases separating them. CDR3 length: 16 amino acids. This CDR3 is CASSPEDGTLNQPQHF. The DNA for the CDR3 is TGTGCCAGCTCACCAGAAGATGGGACACTCAATCAGCCCCAGCATTTT.